The 4 T cell receptor beta chains reported below all come from one sample, sequenced in a study of graft-versus-host responses after intestinal transplantation. What these receptors recognize is not known. The repertoire was sequenced with immunoSEQ multiplex PCR; TCRdb's copy has only in-frame clones and lacks some. Of 80,000 to 85,000 clones in the sample, roughly 91% were seen once. This specimen consisted of unstimulated CD4+ T cells sorted from spleen or lymph node cells, obtained before intestinal transplant. These receptors were collected from a human donor who received an intestinal transplant.

The V gene is TRBV4-3, the J gene TRBJ2-1, with TRBD1 matching over 10 bases. CDR3 length equals 16 residues. Germline CDR1 LGHNA, CDR2 YSLEER. Unmatched junction bases numbered 7, after V lost 0 bases and J lost 8 bases. CDR3 in amino acids: CASSQERETGGYEQFF. In DNA form, the CDR3 reads TGCGCCAGCAGCCAAGAACGGGAGACAGGGGGCTATGAGCAGTTCTTC.

This clone was seen more than once but under ten times. V gene TRBV2 combines with J gene TRBJ2-7; TRBD1 matches 7 bases. CDR3 length: 14 residues. Germline assignment: CDR1 SNHLY and CDR2 FYNNEI. The trim removed 6 bases at V and 6 bases at J, leaving 11 bases unmatched. The CDR3 DNA reads as TGTGCCAGCAGCTTACAGGGGCTTCTGGTCGAGCAGTACTTC. It specifies CASSLQGLLVEQYF. Filled out from reference TRBV2 and TRBJ2-7, the complete variable domain reads EPEVTQTPSHQVTQMGQEVILRCVPISNHLYFYWYRQILGQKVEFLVSFYNNEISEKSEIFDDQFSVERPDGSNFTLKIRSTKLEDSAMYFCASSLQGLLVEQYFGPGTRLTVT.

This clone was recorded once. The chain uses TRBV7-9 and TRBJ1-1; 8 nucleotides agree with TRBD1. This CDR3 contains 17 residues. After removal of 3 bases from V and 5 bases from J, the junction contained 14 bases not matched to a gene. Germline V gene data show CDR1 as SEHNR and CDR2 as FQNEAQ (reference sequence). The CDR3: CASSFIRAGGLGTEAFF. Written as DNA, the CDR3 is TGTGCCAGCAGCTTCATAAGGGCAGGGGGCTTGGGGACTGAAGCTTTCTTT.

The chain couples TRBV5-8 to TRBJ1-2; 7 bases line up with TRBD1. The CDR3 consists of 13 residues. Germline CDR1 reads SGHTS; CDR2 reads YDEGEE. J lost 7 bases, V lost 4 bases, and 7 bases had no gene match. The chain's CDR3 is CASSLQKGAGYTF. The CDR3, as DNA: TGTGCCAGCAGCCTTCAGAAGGGGGCTGGCTACACCTTC.